This T cell receptor (beta chain) was identified in a study of vaccination effects on CD4 cells after COVID-19. The study, taken as a whole, reports: Healthy vaccinees showed cross-reactivity with common cold coronaviruses in only 1 of 255 vaccine-induced clones.

When around 10 days of culture had elapsed, CD4+ T cells were isolated. Of the BNT162b2 and mRNA-1273 vaccines, participants received two doses of one or the other. The protocol was immunoSEQ multiplex PCR, while the TCRdb copy is restricted to in-frame clones and leaves out a portion. The data contain approximately 47,000 clones, roughly 72% of them singletons. With respect to this clone: Antigen specificity is unknown.

CDR1 and CDR2 (germline): LNHDA, SQIVND (reference sequence). The CDR3 extends over 17 amino acids. The ends lost 1 base at V and 3 bases at J; junction bases unmatched: 5. The rearrangement links TRBV19 to TRBJ2-1; 11 bases map to TRBD2. The material sequenced was CD4+ T cells from PBMCs cultured without peptide, taken after COVID-19 vaccination. The sequence came from a human donor who received a COVID-19 vaccine. CDR3 in DNA: TGTGCCAGTAGTATAGCCGCCCTAGCGGGAGGCTACAATGAGCAGTTCTTC. This encodes CASSIAALAGGYNEQFF.